Listed here is a single T cell receptor beta chain. Its antigen is not known. Treatment meaning: around 19 received Ad26.COV2.S at low or high dose, single or two shots; five or six received placebo; per-sample allocation not given. Sampling happened 63 days after the first vaccine or placebo injection. The study used a vaccine consisting of an Ad26 vector that expressed Wuhan-strain SARS-CoV-2 spike. This sample is part of a study of Ad26.COV2.S vaccination and SARS-CoV-2 variants. Overall study context: Donor got 5x10^10 or 1x10^11 viral particles of Ad26.COV2.S. Study-wide points: Those who received the vaccine showed greater spike-specific TCR breadth than those given placebo. The TCR breadth and depth analyses may have understated or missed part of the total T cell responses.

Method: immunoSEQ multiplex PCR; TCRdb's copy keeps in-frame clones and lacks some. In the table there are about 380,000 clones, 80% to 90% of which are singletons. Losses at the gene ends were 1 base for V and 4 bases for J; bases not matched to a gene: 5. This CDR3 spans 15 amino acids. CDR1 PRHDT and CDR2 FYEKMQ come from the germline V gene (reference sequence). The chain recombines TRBV13 with TRBJ1-2, with TRBD1 identical over 8 bases. This sequence originates from a person aged 18-60 years who received the Ad26.COV2.S COVID-19 vaccine or a placebo. The specimen was peripheral blood, collected in a trial of Ad26.COV2.S vaccine versus placebo. The CDR3: CASSLVAGGFYGYTF. The CDR3 DNA reads as TGTGCCAGCAGCTTAGTTGCAGGGGGCTTCTATGGCTACACCTTC.